This T cell receptor beta chain was recovered during a study of T cells in Graves' hyperthyroidism and ophthalmopathy. General study results and limits: Separation of ophthalmopathy from stable hyperthyroidism was achieved by a 13 V-J model.

V dropped 0 bases and J dropped 5 bases, with 22 bases sitting between them. Germline V gene data show CDR1 as DFQATT and CDR2 as SNEGSKA (reference sequence). There are 17 residues in the CDR3. Amplified TCR beta CDR3 regions came from RNA transcripts. A set of HTBI primers served as the primers for a first-round RT-PCR of the TCR CDR3. TCRdb processed the multiplex PCR reads anew with MiXCR; each CDR3 protein has one entry. The table has 650,000 to 850,000 distinct CDR3 sequences, 18% seen once. This clonotype was picked up many times. Its specificity is unknown. The clonotype originates from a woman between 45 and 65 years old with Graves' hyperthyroidism that later progressed to Graves' ophthalmopathy. The chain links TRBV20-1 to TRBJ2-5; D tentatively fits TRBD1 or TRBD2 (6 bases each). Sample: blood. The CDR3 reads CSARDFRGGLSSETQYF. Here the CDR3 DNA reads TGCAGTGCTAGAGATTTTAGAGGGGGGCTTTCATCGGAGACCCAGTACTTC.